The rows below give T cell receptor beta chains drawn from one sample of a study of early T cells in non-severe SARS-CoV-2 infection. TCRdb analysed the 5' RACE reads with MiXCR anew, one entry per CDR3 protein. The sample contains some 54,000 distinct CDR3 sequences, 8.5% to 10% of which appear only once. Sequencing was performed on whole blood. These receptors came from an adult who was a healthcare worker with PCR-confirmed SARS-CoV-2 infection or an uninfected control (not recorded which). Both conserved end residues are part of each CDR3. A D gene is named only where the DNA matches it firmly. Clone size, where shown, is once, few, many, or a class for clones that have expanded.

>TRBV6-6|TRBJ2-2|many|-
TGTGCCAGCAGCCATGGAGGGGGCCCGAACACCGGGGAGCTGTTTTTT
CASSHGGGPNTGELFF
>TRBV3-1|TRBJ2-5|many|-
TGTGCCAGCAGCCCCCCGTCTGGGACCCAGTACTTC
CASSPPSGTQYF
>TRBV10-3|TRBJ1-4|few|-
TGTGCCATCAGTGACAGGGCGAGAGAAAAACTGTTTTTT
CAISDRAREKLFF
>TRBV6-2/TRBV6-3|TRBJ2-5|many|-
TGTGCCAGCAGTTACTCGGGCCCTCAAGAGACCCAGTACTTC
CASSYSGPQETQYF
>TRBV29-1|TRBJ2-3|many|-
TGCAGCGGGGTGACTGGAATATCCTCAGATACGCAGTATTTT
CSGVTGISSDTQYF
>TRBV6-2/TRBV6-3|TRBJ1-1|many|-
TGTGCCAGCATGGGGCTCCCAACAGGAAGAACTGAAGCTTTCTTT
CASMGLPTGRTEAFF
>TRBV6-5|TRBJ2-1|many|-
TGTGCCAGCAGTTACCCCTCTCTAGATGGGGTTGAGCAGTTCTTC
CASSYPSLDGVEQFF
>TRBV29-1|TRBJ2-1|-|TRBD1
TGCAGCGTGACAGGGGAAACCTACAATGAGCAGTTCTTC
CSVTGETYNEQFF
>TRBV29-1|TRBJ2-1|few|TRBD2
TGCAGCGCCGCCCCTAGCGGGACCCTGGGGTTCTTC
CSAAPSGTLGFF
>TRBV20-1|TRBJ1-1|-|-
TGCAGTGCTAGTAGCGGAGGGAACACTGAAGCTTTCTTT
CSASSGGNTEAFF
>TRBV29-1|TRBJ1-4|-|-
TGCAGCGTAAGGAATAATGAAAAACTGTTTTTT
CSVRNNEKLFF
>TRBV11-2|TRBJ2-7|many|-
TGTGCCAGCAGCCGGGGGTGGGACAGCAACGAGCAGTACTTC
CASSRGWDSNEQYF
>TRBV11-2|TRBJ2-7|many|TRBD2
TGTGCCAGCAGTTGGGGACTAGCGGGAGAGTACGAGCAGTACTTC
CASSWGLAGEYEQYF
>TRBV4-3|TRBJ1-5|many|TRBD1
TGCGCCAGCAGCCAAGAACGCGAGGGGGCGGGCAATCAGCCCCAGCATTTT
CASSQEREGAGNQPQHF
>TRBV6-5|TRBJ2-1|-|-
TGTGCCAGCAGTTTCAAGCGGGAGCAGTTCTTC
CASSFKREQFF
>TRBV20-1|TRBJ2-5|many|TRBD2
TGCAGTGCTAGAGATCCTGCTAGCGGGAGGGCCGGAGAGACCCAGTACTTC
CSARDPASGRAGETQYF
>TRBV13|TRBJ1-3|-|TRBD1
TGTGCCAGCAGCCCCTCCCCAAGGGGGCTTGGAAACACCATATATTTT
CASSPSPRGLGNTIYF
>TRBV6-1|TRBJ2-3|few|-
TGTGCCAGCAGTAGGGACGGCACAGATACGCAGTATTTT
CASSRDGTDTQYF
>TRBV4-1|TRBJ2-1|many|TRBD2
TGCGCCAGCAGGATAACGGGAATATCTAGCGGGTCCCCCTACAATGAGCAGTTCTTC
CASRITGISSGSPYNEQFF
>TRBV15|TRBJ1-6|-|-
TGTGCCACCAGCAGAGCAAGGCGGTCACCCCTCCACTTT
CATSRARRSPLHF
>TRBV11-2|TRBJ2-3|few|-
TGTGCCAGCAGCCTCCCGGCGGGGATCACAGATACGCAGTATTTT
CASSLPAGITDTQYF
>TRBV6-5|TRBJ2-1|many|-
TGTGCCAGCAGTCAGGCCCCGGGTCACCTCTACAATGAGCAGTTCTTC
CASSQAPGHLYNEQFF
>TRBV18|TRBJ1-1|few|-
TGTGCCAGCTCACCATCGGACAGCTCTGAAGCTTTCTTT
CASSPSDSSEAFF
>TRBV6-5|TRBJ1-4|many|-
TGTGCCAGCAGCGAAGGCGTTTATGAAAAACTGTTTTTT
CASSEGVYEKLFF
>TRBV7-2|TRBJ2-5|once|-
TGTGCCAGCAGCTTAGCGCAGTTAGCAGGGAGCCAGTACTTC
CASSLAQLAGSQYF
>TRBV7-3|TRBJ2-7|few|TRBD2
TGTGCCAGCAGCTTAACGTCTAGCGGGAGCTCCTACGAGCAGTACTTC
CASSLTSSGSSYEQYF
>TRBV25-1|TRBJ2-1|few|-
TGTGCCAGCAGCTTCTCGGTAGGTGAGCAGTTCTTC
CASSFSVGEQFF
>TRBV7-2|TRBJ2-1|-|-
TGTGCCAGCAGCTTAGGGACATACTACAATGAGCAGTTCTTC
CASSLGTYYNEQFF
>TRBV3-1|TRBJ2-7|many|-
TGTGCCAGCAGCCAAGGCTACGAGCAGTACTTC
CASSQGYEQYF
>TRBV11-2|TRBJ1-6|many|-
TGTGCCAGCAGCTCCAACGGGCAGGGTAGTTCACCCCTCCACTTT
CASSSNGQGSSPLHF
>TRBV2|TRBJ2-7|-|TRBD1
TGTGCCAGCAGTAAAACAGGGGCATCCTACGAGCAGTACTTC
CASSKTGASYEQYF